Below are 18 T cell receptor beta chains sequenced from a single sample in a study of blood T cell repertoires in COVID-19. TCRdb's copy holds only in-frame clones and misses some; the assay was immunoSEQ multiplex PCR. In the table there are roughly 230,000 clones, 70% to 90% of which are singletons. The sequencing input was peripheral blood. The receptors here all came from a human donor in a cohort sampled during active COVID-19.

This chain connects TRBV6-2 or TRBV6-3 to TRBJ1-5; weak D call: TRBD1 (5 bases). The ends were cut back, 0 bases at V and 0 bases at J, with 21 bases in the middle. CDR3 length: 20 amino acids. CDR1 and CDR2 (germline): MNHEY, SVGEGT. The CDR3 bases are TGTGCCAGCAGTTACTCGTTTTTACCGACAGCAACTTATAGCAATCAGCCCCAGCATTTT. This sequence encodes CASSYSFLPTATYSNQPQHF.

The chain employs TRBV6-5 and TRBJ2-3; 10 bases line up with TRBD2. The length of the CDR3 is 16 residues. CDR1 MNHEY and CDR2 SVGAGI come from the germline V gene. With V trimmed by 4 bases and J by 4 bases, 8 bases remained unmatched. The CDR3 spells CASSWSTSGISDTQYF. The CDR3 bases are TGTGCCAGCAGTTGGAGTACTAGCGGGATCTCAGATACGCAGTATTTT.

The V gene is TRBV4-2, the J gene TRBJ1-2; 7 bases fit TRBD1. Germline CDR1 reads LGHNA; CDR2 reads YNFKEQ. This CDR3 contains 16 residues. V gave up 0 bases and J gave up 7 bases; unmatched junction bases: 11. CDR3 DNA: TGTGCCAGCAGCCAAGAAATGACAGGGTTGGCGTCTGGCTACACCTTC. This encodes CASSQEMTGLASGYTF.

This chain links TRBV7-9 with TRBJ2-3, with 14 positions matching TRBD2. V gave up 5 bases and J gave up 4 bases; unmatched junction bases: 2. The CDR3 runs to 15 residues. Germline V gene lookup returns CDR1 SEHNR and CDR2 FQNEAQ (reference sequence). The CDR3 here is CASSPGLAGADTQYF. As DNA, the CDR3 is TGTGCCAGCAGCCCGGGACTAGCGGGGGCAGATACGCAGTATTTT.

The rearrangement joins TRBV6-6 to TRBJ1-2; D is ambiguous. V was trimmed by 8 bases and J by 4 bases, leaving 11 bases between them. The CDR3 is 12 amino acids. Per germline, CDR1 MNHNY and CDR2 SVGAGI (reference sequence). The CDR3 nucleotides read TGTGCCAGCGTCGAAGCCGGCTATGGCTACACCTTC. Amino acids: CASVEAGYGYTF.

The rearrangement links TRBV7-2 to TRBJ1-6; possible D gene TRBD1, 6 bases. V lost 6 bases and J lost 16, with 16 bases in between. The CDR3 contains 12 residues. CDR1 and CDR2 (germline): SGHTA, FQGNSA. This CDR3 reads CASSYRDTQLHF. CDR3 in DNA: TGTGCCAGCAGTTACCGGGACACCCAGCTCCACTTT.

This chain joins TRBV6-5 and TRBJ1-2, with D perhaps matching TRBD1 (5 bases). Germline CDR1 MNHEY, CDR2 SVGAGI. This CDR3 is built from 12 residues. Trimming cost V 7 bases and J 8 bases, with 14 bases left between them. DNA of the CDR3: TGTGCCAGCACTCGAGCGGGGACCGGCTACACCTTC. Translation gives CASTRAGTGYTF.

This rearrangement joins TRBV10-3 to TRBJ2-7, with 12 bases that match TRBD1. Germline CDR1 ENHRY, CDR2 SYGVKD. This CDR3 has 15 amino acids. Trimming cost V 3 bases and J 4 bases; bases outside gene matches: 4. In DNA form, the CDR3 reads TGTGCCATCAGTGACCGGGACAGGGGGCGGTACGAGCAGTACTTC. This gives the protein CAISDRDRGRYEQYF.

This chain uses TRBV5-1 with TRBJ1-1, with a tentative D call TRBD1 (6 bases). The CDR3 is 16 amino acids. The V end lost 4 bases, the J end lost 11 bases, and 27 bases lay between the germline ends. Per germline, CDR1 SGHRS and CDR2 YFSETQ. CDR3 nucleotides: TGCGCCAGCAGCCCCTCGACAGGCCTGGCCGAGAATTGGGCTTTCTTT. It translates to CASSPSTGLAENWAFF.

This clone was seen a single time. V usage is TRBV27 and J usage is TRBJ1-5; no clear D. Germline V gene sequence: CDR1 MNHEY, CDR2 SMNVEV (reference sequence). This CDR3 has 14 residues. V was cut by 2 bases and J by 2 bases, with 7 bases left in between. This CDR3 reads CASSLGLRNQPQHF. CDR3 DNA sequence: TGTGCCAGCAGTTTAGGCTTACGCAATCAGCCCCAGCATTTT.

This chain links TRBV19 with TRBJ1-1; tentatively, D is TRBD1 (6 bases). The CDR3 is 14 amino acids. The V end lost 0 bases, the J end lost 11 bases, and 16 bases lay between the germline ends. Germline-derived CDR1 and CDR2 are LNHDA and SQIVND (reference sequence). The DNA of the CDR3 is TGTGCCAGTAGTATAGATCTGGACAGTGTGGCGGCTTTCTTT. It translates to CASSIDLDSVAAFF. Together with reference TRBV19 and TRBJ1-1, the CDR3 gives the full variable domain: DGGITQSPKYLFRKEGQNVTLSCEQNLNHDAMYWYRQDPGQGLRLIYYSQIVNDFQKGDIAEGYSVSREKKESFPLTVTSAQKNPTAFYLCASSIDLDSVAAFFGQGTRLTVV.

This sequence joins TRBV4-1 and TRBJ1-1; D gene uncertain. V shed 4 bases and J shed 0 bases, with 12 bases lying between them. Germline CDR1 reads MGHRA; CDR2 reads YSYEKL. The CDR3 runs 15 residues. CDR3 sequence (DNA): TGCGCCAGCAGCCTCCCACGAGGGATGAACACTGAAGCTTTCTTT. This sequence encodes CASSLPRGMNTEAFF.

For this clone: This CDR3 is also generated by other DNA sequences in the sample. The chain links TRBV28 to TRBJ1-1, with TRBD1 identical over 8 bases. J was trimmed by 7 bases and V by 5 bases; bases with no gene match: 3. Germline V gene lookup returns CDR1 MDHEN and CDR2 SYDVKM. This CDR3 is 12 amino acids long. CDR3 protein: CASSLGQGEAFF. The CDR3 DNA reads TGTGCCAGCAGTCTAGGACAGGGTGAAGCTTTCTTT.

The chain is built from TRBV19 and TRBJ2-7; D remains unclear. The germline V and J ends were trimmed by 0 bases and 5 bases, with 14 bases remaining between them. From germline, CDR1 is LNHDA and CDR2 SQIVND (reference sequence). The CDR3 length is 15 residues. The chain's CDR3 is CASSIDYSPQNEQYF. The CDR3 nucleotides are TGTGCCAGTAGTATAGATTACAGCCCCCAAAACGAGCAGTACTTC.

DNA of the CDR3: TGTGCCAGCAGCTTGCCCCGCTCGGGGACTGGAAACACCATATATTTT. Encoded protein: CASSLPRSGTGNTIYF. The rearrangement joins TRBV5-6 to TRBJ1-3; D is ambiguous. Per the germline V gene, CDR1 is SGHDT and CDR2 is YYEEEE. Trimming took 1 base from V and 2 from J, leaving 13 bases between them. The CDR3 totals 16 residues. The full variable domain, rest sourced from reference TRBV5-6 and TRBJ1-3, is DAGVTQSPTHLIKTRGQQVTLRCSPKSGHDTVSWYQQALGQGPQFIFQYYEEEERQRGNFPDRFSGHQFPNYSSELNVNALLLGDSALYLCASSLPRSGTGNTIYFGEGSWLTVV.

J is TRBJ1-1 and V is TRBV7-2, with TRBD1 identical over 7 bases. The CDR3 runs 13 residues. Germline CDR1 and CDR2: SGHTA and FQGNSA. V gave up 6 bases and J gave up 1 base; unmatched junction bases: 2. As DNA, the CDR3 is TGTGCCAGCAGGGGACAGCCGAACACTGAAGCTTTCTTT. Its translation: CASRGQPNTEAFF.

The chain links TRBV18 to TRBJ1-2, with D uncertain. CDR3 size: 15 residues. V was pared by 3 bases and J by 4 bases, with 15 bases between. Germline V gene lookup returns CDR1 KGHSH and CDR2 LQKENI. In DNA form, the CDR3 reads TGTGCCAGCTCACCGGGCGGAGGTTTGGCCTATGGCTACACCTTC. Translated, it gives CASSPGGGLAYGYTF.

The J gene is TRBJ2-3, the V gene TRBV2; maybe TRBD2 (6 bases). CDR1 is SNHLY and CDR2 is FYNNEI in the germline V gene. V dropped 3 bases and J dropped 3 bases, with 13 bases sitting between them. The CDR3 has 15 amino acids. CDR3 coding DNA: TGTGCCAGCAGTGAGGCGGGGACCCCAACAGATACGCAGTATTTT. It yields the protein CASSEAGTPTDTQYF.